Listed here is a single T cell receptor (beta chain). Its cognate antigen is unknown. This sample is part of a study of PD-1 blockade in classical Hodgkin lymphoma. Overall study results and limits: Prior therapy or disease activity may underlie the repertoire differences, whose causes remain undefined.

The data were produced by immunoSEQ multiplex PCR, yet TCRdb's version contains in-frame clones alone and is incomplete. The sample records tens of thousands of clones, 85% to 95% being singletons. This CDR3 is built from 13 residues. Trimming cost V 3 bases and J 3 bases, with 8 bases left between them. In germline, CDR1 is SNHLY, CDR2 FYNNEI. The sample's time point: newly diagnosed, previously untreated cHL patient sample. This chain connects TRBV2 to TRBJ2-5; no reliable D call. The material sequenced was peripheral blood mononuclear cells (PBMCs). This receptor was taken from a human donor with classical Hodgkin lymphoma. The CDR3 nucleotides are TGTGCCAGCAGTGATTCTCGGAAAGAGACCCAGTACTTC. This encodes CASSDSRKETQYF.